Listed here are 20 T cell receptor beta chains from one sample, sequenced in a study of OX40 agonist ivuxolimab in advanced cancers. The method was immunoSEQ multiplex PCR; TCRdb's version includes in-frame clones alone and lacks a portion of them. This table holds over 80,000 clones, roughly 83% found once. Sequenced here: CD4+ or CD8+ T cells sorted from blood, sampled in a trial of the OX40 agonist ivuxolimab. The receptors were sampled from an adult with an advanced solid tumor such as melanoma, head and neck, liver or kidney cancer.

Written as DNA, the CDR3 is TGTGCCAGCAGCGTAGCTGGAGGGCTAGCGCATTCAACAGATACGCAGTATTTT. Encoded protein: CASSVAGGLAHSTDTQYF. This chain links TRBV9 with TRBJ2-3, with D tentatively TRBD2 (6 bases). The CDR3 has 18 residues. In germline, CDR1 is SGDLS, CDR2 YYNGEE. V was trimmed by 0 bases and J by 3 bases, leaving 20 bases between them.

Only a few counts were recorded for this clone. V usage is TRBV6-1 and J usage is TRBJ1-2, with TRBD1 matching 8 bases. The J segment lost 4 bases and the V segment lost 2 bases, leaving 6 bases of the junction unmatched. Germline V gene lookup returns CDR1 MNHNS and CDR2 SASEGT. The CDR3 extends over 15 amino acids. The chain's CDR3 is CASSESRTGLYGYTF. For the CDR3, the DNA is TGTGCCAGCAGTGAATCCCGGACAGGGCTCTATGGCTACACCTTC.

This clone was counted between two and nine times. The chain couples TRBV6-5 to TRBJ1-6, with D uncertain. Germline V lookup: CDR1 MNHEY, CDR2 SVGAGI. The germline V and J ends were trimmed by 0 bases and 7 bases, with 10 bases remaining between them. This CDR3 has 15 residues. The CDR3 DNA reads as TGTGCCAGCAGTTACTCGAATATCGGGAATTCACCCCTCCACTTT. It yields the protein CASSYSNIGNSPLHF.

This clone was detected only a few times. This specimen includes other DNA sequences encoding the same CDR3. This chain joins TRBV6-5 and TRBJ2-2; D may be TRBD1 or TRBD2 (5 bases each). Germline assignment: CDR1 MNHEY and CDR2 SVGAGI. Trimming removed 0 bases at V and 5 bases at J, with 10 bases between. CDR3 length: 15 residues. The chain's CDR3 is CASSYSGRRTGELFF. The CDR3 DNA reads TGTGCCAGCAGTTACTCGGGACGGAGGACCGGGGAGCTGTTTTTT.

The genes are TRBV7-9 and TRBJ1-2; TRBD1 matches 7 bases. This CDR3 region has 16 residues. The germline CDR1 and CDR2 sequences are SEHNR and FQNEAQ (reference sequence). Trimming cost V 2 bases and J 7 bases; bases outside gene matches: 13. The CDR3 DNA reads TGTGCCAGCAGCTTAAGCCTGGGAGGGGGCTCGACTGGCTACACCTTC. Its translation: CASSLSLGGGSTGYTF.

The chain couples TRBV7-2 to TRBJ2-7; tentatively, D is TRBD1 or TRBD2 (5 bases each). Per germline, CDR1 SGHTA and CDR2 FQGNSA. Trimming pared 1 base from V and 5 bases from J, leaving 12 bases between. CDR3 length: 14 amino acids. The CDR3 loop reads CASSLDWDANEQYF. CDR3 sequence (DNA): TGTGCCAGCAGCTTAGATTGGGACGCCAACGAGCAGTACTTC.

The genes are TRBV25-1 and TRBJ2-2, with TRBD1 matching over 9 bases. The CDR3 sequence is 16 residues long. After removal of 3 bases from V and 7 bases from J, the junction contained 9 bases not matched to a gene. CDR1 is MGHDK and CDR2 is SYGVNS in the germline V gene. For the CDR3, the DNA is TGTGCCAGCAGTGACCTCAACAGGGGGCGAGGCGGGGAGCTGTTTTTT. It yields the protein CASSDLNRGRGGELFF.

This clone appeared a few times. CDR3 nucleotides: TGTGCCTGGAGTGTATTGCGGGAAAAACTGTTTTTT. This gives the protein CAWSVLREKLFF. This sequence joins TRBV30 and TRBJ1-4, with no clear D. The CDR3 has 12 residues. With 0 bases removed from V and 8 bases from J, the gap between germline ends came to 7 bases. Germline assignment: CDR1 GTSNPN and CDR2 SVGIG (reference sequence).

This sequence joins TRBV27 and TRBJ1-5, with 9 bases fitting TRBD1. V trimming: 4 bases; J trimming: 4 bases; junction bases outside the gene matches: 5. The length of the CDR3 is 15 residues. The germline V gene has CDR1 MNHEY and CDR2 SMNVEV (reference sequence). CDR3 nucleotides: TGTGCCAGCAGTTCGGGACAGGGCCTAAATCAGCCCCAGCATTTT. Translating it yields CASSSGQGLNQPQHF.

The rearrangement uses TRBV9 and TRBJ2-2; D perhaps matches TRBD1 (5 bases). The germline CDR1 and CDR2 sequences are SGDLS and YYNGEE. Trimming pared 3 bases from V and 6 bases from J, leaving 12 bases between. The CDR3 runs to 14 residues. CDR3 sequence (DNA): TGTGCCAGCAGCGAGGCAGGGTGGTCCGGGGAGCTGTTTTTT. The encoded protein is CASSEAGWSGELFF.

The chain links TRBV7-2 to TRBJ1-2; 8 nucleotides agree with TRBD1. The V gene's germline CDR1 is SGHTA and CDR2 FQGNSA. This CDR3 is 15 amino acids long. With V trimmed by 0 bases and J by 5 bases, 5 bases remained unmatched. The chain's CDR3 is CASSLAPGGVYGYTF. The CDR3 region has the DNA TGTGCCAGCAGCTTAGCGCCAGGGGGCGTATATGGCTACACCTTC.

CDR3 coding DNA: TGTGCCAGCAGCTTGATTGGACGAAGCACCGGGGAGCTGTTTTTT. It encodes CASSLIGRSTGELFF. The V gene is TRBV5-4, the J gene TRBJ2-2; D is uncertain. CDR1 is SGHNT, CDR2 YYREEE, per germline (reference sequence). V was clipped by 1 base and J by 4 bases, with 11 bases between them. This CDR3 region has 15 residues.

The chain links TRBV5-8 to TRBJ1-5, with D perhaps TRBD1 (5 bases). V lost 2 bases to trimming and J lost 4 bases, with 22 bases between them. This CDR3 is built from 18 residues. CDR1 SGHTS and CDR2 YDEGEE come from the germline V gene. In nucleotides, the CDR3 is TGTGCCAGCAGCTTAGTCCTCAGGCAGGACACCCAAAATCAGCCCCAGCATTTT. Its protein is CASSLVLRQDTQNQPQHF.

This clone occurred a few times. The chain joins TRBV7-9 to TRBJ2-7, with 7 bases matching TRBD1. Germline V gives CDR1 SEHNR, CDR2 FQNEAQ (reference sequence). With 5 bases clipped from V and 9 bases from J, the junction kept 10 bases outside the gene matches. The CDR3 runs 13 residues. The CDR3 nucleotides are TGTGCCAGCAGCCCACAGGGGAACTTAGGGCAGTACTTC. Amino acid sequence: CASSPQGNLGQYF.

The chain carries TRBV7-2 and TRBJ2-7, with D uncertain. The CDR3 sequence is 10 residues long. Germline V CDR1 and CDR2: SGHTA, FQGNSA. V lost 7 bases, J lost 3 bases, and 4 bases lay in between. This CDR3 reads CASILYEQYF. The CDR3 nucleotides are TGTGCCAGCATACTCTACGAGCAGTACTTC. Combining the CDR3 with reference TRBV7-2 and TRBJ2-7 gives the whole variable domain GAGVSQSPSNKVTEKGKDVELRCDPISGHTALYWYRQSLGQGLEFLIYFQGNSAPDKSGLPSDRFSAERTGGSVSTLTIQRTQQEDSAVYLCASILYEQYFGPGTRLTVT.

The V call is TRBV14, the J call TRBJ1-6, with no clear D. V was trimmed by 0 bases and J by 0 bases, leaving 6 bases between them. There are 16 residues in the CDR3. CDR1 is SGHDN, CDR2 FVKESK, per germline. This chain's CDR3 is CASSQDSGSYNSPLHF. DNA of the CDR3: TGTGCCAGCAGCCAAGATAGTGGCTCCTATAATTCACCCCTCCACTTT.

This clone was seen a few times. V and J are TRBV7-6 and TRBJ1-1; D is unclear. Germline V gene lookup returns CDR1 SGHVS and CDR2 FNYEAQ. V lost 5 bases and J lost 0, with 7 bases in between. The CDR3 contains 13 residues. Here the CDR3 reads CASSQLVNTEAFF. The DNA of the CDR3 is TGTGCCAGCAGCCAGCTAGTGAACACTGAAGCTTTCTTT.

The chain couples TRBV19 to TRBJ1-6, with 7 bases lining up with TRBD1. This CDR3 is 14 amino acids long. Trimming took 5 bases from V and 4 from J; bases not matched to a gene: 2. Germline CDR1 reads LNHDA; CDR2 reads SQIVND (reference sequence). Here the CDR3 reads CASSGQAYNSPLHF. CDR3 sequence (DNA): TGTGCCAGTAGTGGACAGGCTTATAATTCACCCCTCCACTTT.

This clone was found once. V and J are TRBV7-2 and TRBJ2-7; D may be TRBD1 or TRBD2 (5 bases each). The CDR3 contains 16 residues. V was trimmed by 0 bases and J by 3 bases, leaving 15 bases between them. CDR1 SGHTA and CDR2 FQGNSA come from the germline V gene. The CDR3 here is CASSLAVGVDVYEQYF. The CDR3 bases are TGTGCCAGCAGCTTAGCAGTGGGGGTGGATGTCTACGAGCAGTACTTC. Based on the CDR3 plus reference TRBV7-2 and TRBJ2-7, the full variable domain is GAGVSQSPSNKVTEKGKDVELRCDPISGHTALYWYRQSLGQGLEFLIYFQGNSAPDKSGLPSDRFSAERTGGSVSTLTIQRTQQEDSAVYLCASSLAVGVDVYEQYFGPGTRLTVT.

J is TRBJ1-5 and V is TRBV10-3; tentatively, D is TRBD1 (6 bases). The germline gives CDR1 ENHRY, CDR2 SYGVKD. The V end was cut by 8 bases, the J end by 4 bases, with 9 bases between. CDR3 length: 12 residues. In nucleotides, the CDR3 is TGTGCCATCTCGGACAGAAATCAGCCCCAGCATTTT. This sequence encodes CAISDRNQPQHF.